The 9 T cell receptor beta chains given below trace back to one sample, sequenced in a study of OX40 agonist ivuxolimab in advanced cancers. The method behind the library was the immunoSEQ multiplex PCR assay. TCRdb re-hosts the immuneACCESS table, in-frame sequences only. Its copies lack some clones; in the studies checked, an unresolved V gene accounts for under half of them, and the cause for the rest is not known. The sample contains roughly 65,000 clones, about 90% of them found a single time. The ten largest clonotypes hold approximately 0.92% of the sample. The sequencing here drew on CD4+ or CD8+ T cells sorted from blood, taken in a trial of the OX40 agonist ivuxolimab. The receptors were sampled from an adult with an advanced solid tumor such as melanoma, head and neck, liver or kidney cancer.

V is TRBV6-5 and J is TRBJ1-5; 7 bases line up with TRBD1. V lost 10 bases, J lost 2 bases, and 8 bases stayed unmatched. The germline CDR1 and CDR2 sequences are MNHEY and SVGAGI. The CDR3 is 14 residues long. In DNA, the CDR3 is TGTGCCATCCTGAGACAGGGCCGCAATCAGCCCCAGCATTTT. Translating it yields CAILRQGRNQPQHF.

In this sample, this clone turned up once. This chain connects TRBV6-6 to TRBJ2-1, with unresolved D. Per germline, CDR1 MNHNY and CDR2 SVGAGI (reference sequence). This CDR3 spans 14 amino acids. V shed 7 bases and J shed 3 bases, with 13 bases lying between them. As DNA, the CDR3 is TGTGCCAGCACCCCAGAACAGATCTACAATGAGCAGTTCTTC. Protein product: CASTPEQIYNEQFF.

J is TRBJ2-7 and V is TRBV11-1; 7 nucleotides align to TRBD1. CDR3 length: 15 residues. The V gene's germline CDR1 is SGHAT and CDR2 FQDESV (reference sequence). V was clipped by 7 bases and J by 4 bases; unmatched bases: 13. CDR3 residues: CASTREAQGVYEQYF. In DNA form, the CDR3 reads TGTGCCAGCACCCGAGAGGCCCAGGGGGTGTACGAGCAGTACTTC.

J is TRBJ2-7 and V is TRBV10-3, with a tentative D call TRBD1 (6 bases). V lost 7 bases and J lost 7, with 20 bases in between. The germline gives CDR1 ENHRY, CDR2 SYGVKD. The CDR3 is made up of 14 amino acids. The CDR3 spells CAINPGTLTREQYF. The CDR3 bases are TGTGCCATCAATCCCGGGACACTAACTAGGGAGCAGTACTTC.

The chain employs TRBV18 and TRBJ2-6; possible D gene TRBD1, 6 bases. The V gene lost 3 bases and the J gene lost 0 bases, with 9 bases spanning the gap. Germline assignment: CDR1 KGHSH and CDR2 LQKENI. The CDR3 has 16 residues. CDR3 region: CASSPLDSSGANVLTF. CDR3 nucleotide sequence: TGTGCCAGCTCACCCTTGGACAGCTCTGGGGCCAACGTCCTGACTTTC.

The CDR3 reads CASSVGQGPGETQYF. The DNA of the CDR3 is TGTGCCAGCAGCGTAGGACAGGGACCGGGGGAGACCCAGTACTTC. The chain uses TRBV9 and TRBJ2-5; the match to TRBD1 covers 7 bases. The CDR3 spans 15 residues. The V and J ends lost 0 bases and 5 bases, in that order; junction bases with no gene match: 7. CDR1 is SGDLS, CDR2 YYNGEE, per germline.

The J gene is TRBJ2-7, the V gene TRBV6-5; a possible D gene is TRBD2 (5 bases). Germline CDR1 reads MNHEY; CDR2 reads SVGAGI. Trimming removed 2 bases from V and 0 bases from J, with 8 bases in between. The CDR3 loop spans 14 amino acids. The CDR3 region is CASSYEGSSYEQYF. The CDR3 DNA reads as TGTGCCAGCAGTTACGAAGGGAGCTCCTACGAGCAGTACTTC.

This clone was seen a single time. The chain couples TRBV13 to TRBJ1-2; 9 nucleotides align to TRBD1. CDR1 and CDR2 from the germline V gene are PRHDT and FYEKMQ (reference sequence). V lost 4 bases and J lost 1; bases outside the gene matches: 10. The CDR3 consists of 17 residues. DNA of the CDR3: TGTGCCAGCAGCTCCCCGGGACAGGGAATTAATAACTATGGCTACACCTTC. Protein: CASSSPGQGINNYGYTF.

V usage is TRBV7-2 and J usage is TRBJ2-4, with a possible D match to TRBD2 (6 bases). Germline V gene sequence: CDR1 SGHTA, CDR2 FQGNSA. The CDR3 sequence is 18 residues long. V lost 1 base and J 1 base, leaving 17 bases between the germline ends. CDR3 residues: CASSLESARGTAKNIQYF. The DNA of the CDR3 is TGTGCCAGCAGCTTAGAATCGGCCCGGGGGACGGCCAAAAACATTCAGTACTTC. Supplemented by reference TRBV7-2 and TRBJ2-4, the full variable domain reads GAGVSQSPSNKVTEKGKDVELRCDPISGHTALYWYRQSLGQGLEFLIYFQGNSAPDKSGLPSDRFSAERTGGSVSTLTIQRTQQEDSAVYLCASSLESARGTAKNIQYFGAGTRLSVL.